The 29 T cell receptor beta chains reported below all come from one sample, sequenced in a study of response to subunit inactivated influenza vaccine. TCRdb reanalysed the RT-PCR reads using MiXCR and keeps one entry per CDR3 protein. The sample lists roughly 670,000 distinct CDR3 sequences; roughly 15% were seen once. Sequenced material: PBMCs from blood, taken 14 to 15 days before vaccination. These receptors were obtained from a man aged 45-60 years who received an inactivated influenza vaccine.

The chain has TRBV7-9 and TRBJ2-1; D call uncertain. The CDR3 sequence is 16 residues long. V was cut by 0 bases and J by 0 bases, with 9 bases left in between. CDR1 SEHNR and CDR2 FQNEAQ come from the germline V gene (reference sequence). CDR3 region: CASSLAILSSYNEQFF. CDR3 nucleotides: TGTGCCAGCAGCTTAGCCATCCTGAGCTCCTACAATGAGCAGTTCTTC.

This clonotype was observed a few times. Germline is not matched at one junction end, which may reflect a read error. The chain joins TRBV6-5 to TRBJ2-6; D uncertain. CDR3 length: 15 amino acids. Germline V gene sequence: CDR1 MNHEY, CDR2 SVGAGI. For the CDR3, the DNA is TGTGCCAGCAGCTACTACGAGACAGGGGCCAACGTCCTGACTTTC. Amino acid sequence: CASSYYETGANVLTF.

This clonotype was detected only a few times. The V gene is TRBV12-3 or TRBV12-4, the J gene TRBJ2-2, with D perhaps matching TRBD2 (6 bases). CDR3 length equals 15 residues. With 2 bases removed from V and 2 bases from J, the gap between germline ends came to 9 bases. The CDR3 loop reads CASSLWEVNTGELFF. The DNA for the CDR3 is TGTGCCAGCAGTTTATGGGAGGTTAACACCGGGGAGCTGTTTTTT.

CDR3 region: CSVGGLTSGTYNEQFF. As DNA, the CDR3 is TGCAGCGTTGGGGGACTAACTAGCGGGACCTACAATGAGCAGTTCTTC. The rearrangement links TRBV29-1 to TRBJ2-1, with 10 bases that match TRBD2. Losses at the gene ends were 4 bases for V and 2 bases for J; bases not matched to a gene: 8. This CDR3 region has 16 residues. Germline values: CDR1 SQVTM, CDR2 ANQGSEA.

The chain recombines TRBV12-3 or TRBV12-4 with TRBJ1-5; TRBD1 matches at 7 bases. The CDR3 is made up of 14 amino acids. Germline trimming cut 3 bases from V and 5 bases from J; bases unmatched to any gene: 4. The CDR3 protein is CASSLTGRDQPQHF. The DNA of the CDR3 is TGTGCCAGCAGTTTGACAGGGCGAGATCAGCCCCAGCATTTT.

The rearrangement uses TRBV6-1 and TRBJ2-3; unclear D gene. The length of the CDR3 is 14 residues. The V and J ends lost 7 bases and 1 base respectively, with 12 bases between them. Looked up from germline, CDR1 is MNHNS and CDR2 is SASEGT. CDR3 residues: CASTASWGTDTQYF. The CDR3 DNA follows: TGTGCCAGCACCGCGAGCTGGGGCACAGATACGCAGTATTTT.

As for this clonotype: One end of the junction does not line up with germline, which may come from a read error. The rearrangement links TRBV10-2 to TRBJ2-1, with TRBD1 identical over 11 bases. This CDR3 has 14 residues. Germline V gene lookup returns CDR1 WSHSY and CDR2 SAAADI. The CDR3 loop is CASSGTGGYNEHFF. The CDR3 bases are TGCGCCAGCAGCGGGACAGGGGGTTACAATGAGCATTTCTTC.

V and J are TRBV20-1 and TRBJ2-1; D could derive from TRBD1 or TRBD2 (5 bases each). The CDR3 has 16 residues. Trimming took 0 bases from V and 6 from J, leaving 18 bases between them. Germline V gene lookup returns CDR1 DFQATT and CDR2 SNEGSKA (reference sequence). The CDR3 nucleotides read TGCAGTGCTAGAGATCCGTTACGGGGCATAACCAATGAGCAGTTCTTC. Amino acid sequence: CSARDPLRGITNEQFF.

The chain couples TRBV29-1 to TRBJ2-1; 12 bases fit TRBD2. The CDR3 extends over 14 amino acids. CDR1 SQVTM and CDR2 ANQGSEA come from the germline V gene. With 7 bases clipped from V and 6 bases from J, the junction kept 7 bases outside the gene matches. The CDR3, as DNA: TGCAGCGCTCCGACTAGCGGGAGATTCAATGAGCAGTTCTTC. Translation: CSAPTSGRFNEQFF.

In this sample, this clonotype turned up once. This chain links TRBV24-1 with TRBJ1-5; 10 positions agree with TRBD1. Per germline, CDR1 KGHDR and CDR2 SFDVKD. V lost 3 bases to trimming and J lost 6 bases; unmatched junction nucleotides: 7. The CDR3 totals 16 residues. DNA of the CDR3: TGTGCCACCAGTGATCCTCGACAGGGGGCCATTCAGCCCCAGCATTTT. This translates into CATSDPRQGAIQPQHF.

This clonotype has more than one count but fewer than ten. The V call is TRBV2, the J call TRBJ2-1, with a possible D match to TRBD2 (6 bases). V lost 7 bases, J lost 5 bases, and 12 bases lay in between. The CDR3 extends over 13 amino acids. Germline-derived CDR1 and CDR2 are SNHLY and FYNNEI. In DNA form, the CDR3 reads TGTGCCAGCACCCCCGGGACTCACAATGAGCAGTTCTTC. Encoded protein: CASTPGTHNEQFF.

This clonotype was recorded a few times. V usage is TRBV20-1 and J usage is TRBJ1-2; unclear D gene. The CDR3 totals 13 residues. V was trimmed by 0 bases and J by 7 bases, leaving 12 bases between them. CDR1 DFQATT and CDR2 SNEGSKA come from the germline V gene (reference sequence). The CDR3 sequence is CSARDRGKVGYTF. CDR3 nucleotides: TGCAGTGCTAGAGATCGGGGAAAGGTTGGCTACACCTTC.

The chain employs TRBV15 and TRBJ2-5; 10 bases align to TRBD2. The CDR3 is made up of 15 amino acids. Germline assignment: CDR1 LNHNV and CDR2 YYDKDF (reference sequence). The trim removed 5 bases at V and 3 bases at J, leaving 6 bases unmatched. CDR3 region: CATSPGLAKKETQYF. As DNA, the CDR3 is TGTGCCACCAGCCCGGGACTAGCGAAGAAAGAGACCCAGTACTTC.

The chain joins TRBV6-2 or TRBV6-3 to TRBJ2-1, with D perhaps TRBD1 or TRBD2 (5 bases each). The CDR3 sequence is 17 residues long. CDR1 MNHEY and CDR2 SVGEGT come from the germline V gene. The V and J ends lost 2 bases and 0 bases respectively, with 14 bases between them. The CDR3 protein is CASSYPLGTDSYNEQFF. CDR3 DNA: TGTGCCAGCAGTTACCCCCTAGGGACGGACTCCTACAATGAGCAGTTCTTC.

The chain combines TRBV4-3 with TRBJ1-2, with D uncertain. CDR3 length: 13 residues. CDR1 is LGHNA, CDR2 YSLEER, per germline. V was trimmed by 4 bases and J by 4 bases, leaving 10 bases between them. The CDR3 region is CASSLTRTYGYTF. CDR3 sequence (DNA): TGCGCCAGCAGCCTGACCCGAACCTATGGCTACACCTTC.

The rearrangement links TRBV3-1 to TRBJ2-1, with TRBD2 as a possible D gene (7 bases). The ends were cut back, 4 bases at V and 1 base at J, with 14 bases in the middle. The germline V gene encodes CDR1 LGHDT and CDR2 YNNKEL (reference sequence). This CDR3 is built from 16 residues. CDR3 nucleotide sequence: TGTGCCAGCAGCCGGCCCGCGGGGGCATCCTACAATGAGCAGTTCTTC. Its translation: CASSRPAGASYNEQFF.

The chain carries TRBV7-9 and TRBJ2-1; 7 bases agree with TRBD2. Germline CDR1 SEHNR, CDR2 FQNEAQ (reference sequence). The CDR3 extends over 16 amino acids. V lost 2 bases and J lost 8; bases outside the gene matches: 12. This CDR3 reads CASSLFIAGANHEQFF. The CDR3 coding sequence is TGTGCCAGCAGCTTATTTATCGCGGGAGCAAACCATGAGCAGTTCTTC. The full variable domain, completed using reference TRBV7-9 and TRBJ2-1, is DTGVSQNPRHKITKRGQNVTFRCDPISEHNRLYWYRQTLGQGPEFLTYFQNEAQLEKSRLLSDRFSAERPKGSFSTLEIQRTEQGDSAMYLCASSLFIAGANHEQFFGPGTRLTVL.

This clonotype was counted only a few times. V is TRBV3-1 and J is TRBJ1-1; 7 bases agree with TRBD1. Looked up from germline, CDR1 is LGHDT and CDR2 is YNNKEL (reference sequence). The CDR3 extends over 16 amino acids. V lost 4 bases, J lost 3 bases, and 11 bases stayed unmatched. CDR3 nucleotide sequence: TGTGCCAGCAGCCTCCAACAGGGGCGTTTATACACTGAAGCTTTCTTT. Translation gives CASSLQQGRLYTEAFF.

The chain joins TRBV11-1 to TRBJ1-6; D ambiguous. CDR3 length: 15 amino acids. The germline gives CDR1 SGHAT, CDR2 FQDESV (reference sequence). Trimming cost V 1 base and J 3 bases, with 7 bases left between them. The CDR3 sequence: CASSLGTDYNSPLHF. The DNA of the CDR3 is TGTGCCAGCAGCTTAGGAACAGACTATAATTCACCCCTCCACTTT.

This clonotype was seen only a few times. This chain links TRBV18 with TRBJ2-3; D gene unclear. Germline lookup yields CDR1 KGHSH and CDR2 LQKENI. Deletions cut 3 bases from V and 3 bases from J, with 7 bases between. There are 13 residues in the CDR3. CDR3 in amino acids: CASSPRQTDTQYF. The CDR3 coding sequence is TGTGCCAGCTCACCGCGTCAGACAGATACGCAGTATTTT.

In its sample, this clonotype was seen a few times. The chain uses TRBV12-3 or TRBV12-4 and TRBJ2-7; D not certain. This CDR3 is 12 amino acids long. V lost 2 bases and J lost 2, with 4 bases in between. This CDR3 is CASSLLTYEQYF. The CDR3 bases are TGTGCCAGCAGTTTACTTACCTACGAGCAGTACTTC.

The V call is TRBV12-3 or TRBV12-4, the J call TRBJ2-7; TRBD2 matches 16 bases. V lost 4 bases to trimming and J lost 3 bases; unmatched junction nucleotides: 9. This CDR3 is built from 18 residues. Written as DNA, the CDR3 is TGTGCCAGCAGTTGGGGGACTAGCGGGAGGGAGAAACTCTACGAGCAGTACTTC. Its translation: CASSWGTSGREKLYEQYF.

This clonotype was found a few times. The chain is built from TRBV20-1 and TRBJ1-2; D is ambiguous. The germline V gene has CDR1 DFQATT and CDR2 SNEGSKA (reference sequence). Trimming stripped 7 bases from V and 4 bases from J, with 22 bases between. The CDR3 covers 15 residues. The CDR3 protein is CSVVRGDISLYGYTF. As DNA, the CDR3 is TGCAGTGTTGTCCGTGGAGATATCTCTCTCTATGGCTACACCTTC.

The V and J genes are TRBV24-1 and TRBJ2-5; a possible D gene is TRBD2 (5 bases). The CDR3 has 16 residues. Germline values: CDR1 KGHDR, CDR2 SFDVKD. Trimming removed 3 bases from V and 5 bases from J, with 18 bases in between. CDR3 in amino acids: CATSDILSGPGETQYF. CDR3 bases: TGTGCCACCAGTGATATTTTGAGTGGGCCGGGGGAGACCCAGTACTTC.

This clonotype was detected many times. The rearrangement joins TRBV28 to TRBJ1-4, with unresolved D. Trimming pared 6 bases from V and 5 bases from J, leaving 10 bases between. The CDR3 spans 13 residues. Germline-derived CDR1 and CDR2 are MDHEN and SYDVKM. The CDR3 DNA reads as TGTGCCAGCAGAACGGCGGTAAATGAAAAACTGTTTTTT. Protein: CASRTAVNEKLFF. Full variable domain (outside the CDR3, taken from reference TRBV28 and TRBJ1-4): DVKVTQSSRYLVKRTGEKVFLECVQDMDHENMFWYRQDPGLGLRLIYFSYDVKMKEKGDIPEGYSVSREKKERFSLILESASTNQTSMYLCASRTAVNEKLFFGSGTQLSVL.

The V and J genes are TRBV29-1 and TRBJ2-5; 10 bases map to TRBD2. The CDR3 loop spans 13 amino acids. J was trimmed by 7 bases and V by 4 bases; bases with no gene match: 6. Germline loops: CDR1 SQVTM, CDR2 ANQGSEA. CDR3 residues: CSVASGSQGTQYF. CDR3 nucleotides: TGCAGCGTTGCTAGCGGGAGCCAGGGGACCCAGTACTTC.

As to this clonotype: At one end, the junction sequence differs from germline, possibly due to a read error. This chain joins TRBV9 and TRBJ2-1, with TRBD1 as a possible D gene (5 bases). The V gene's germline CDR1 is SGDLS and CDR2 YYNGEE. The CDR3 runs 15 residues. The DNA of the CDR3 is TGTGCCAGCAGCGTAGGGGGTGGGGCCTACGATGAGCAGTTCTTC. The encoded protein is CASSVGGGAYDEQFF.

Only a few counts were recorded for this clonotype. V usage is TRBV20-1 and J usage is TRBJ2-5, with D unclear. Trimming removed 3 bases at V and 2 bases at J, with 13 bases between. The V gene's germline CDR1 is DFQATT and CDR2 SNEGSKA (reference sequence). CDR3 length equals 14 residues. CDR3 nucleotide sequence: TGCAGTGCTAGCAATGCCTACAAGCAAGAGACCCAGTACTTC. Translation: CSASNAYKQETQYF.

The V call is TRBV12-3 or TRBV12-4, the J call TRBJ1-3; no clear D. V was trimmed by 3 bases and J by 16 bases, leaving 10 bases between them. This CDR3 contains 10 residues. CDR3 nucleotide sequence: TGTGCCAGCAGTTTTAGGGCGCGCTATTTT. Its protein product is CASSFRARYF.